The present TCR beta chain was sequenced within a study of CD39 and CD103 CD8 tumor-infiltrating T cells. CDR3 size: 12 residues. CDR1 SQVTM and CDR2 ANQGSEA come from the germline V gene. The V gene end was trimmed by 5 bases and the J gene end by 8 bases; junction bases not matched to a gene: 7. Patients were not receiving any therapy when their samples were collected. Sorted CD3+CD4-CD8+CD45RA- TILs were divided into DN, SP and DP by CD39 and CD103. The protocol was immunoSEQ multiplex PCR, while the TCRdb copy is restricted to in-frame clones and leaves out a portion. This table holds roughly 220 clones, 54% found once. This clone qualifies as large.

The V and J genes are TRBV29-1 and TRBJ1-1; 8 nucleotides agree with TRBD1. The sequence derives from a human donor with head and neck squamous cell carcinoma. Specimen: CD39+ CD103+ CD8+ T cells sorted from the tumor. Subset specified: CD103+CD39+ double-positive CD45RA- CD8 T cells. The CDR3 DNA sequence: TGCAGCGTTATGCAGGGGGCGGCCGAAGCTTTCTTT. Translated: CSVMQGAAEAFF.